The entry below gives a single T cell receptor (beta chain) sequence along with its context. The target antigen is unknown. This sample stems from a study of beta chain features in type 1 diabetes. Turning to the study itself: Examination spanned about 110 million sorted cells from all samples.

General study points: Moderate yet significant TCRB CDR3 shortening was seen in Type 1 diabetes patients in all four CD4+ subsets. More deletions and fewer insertions at VDJ junctions were seen in type 1 diabetes patients.

As every portion of the isolated RNA was reverse transcribed, the sequencing read expressed TCRB transcripts. Sequencing was performed with immunoSEQ multiplex PCR; in TCRdb, only in-frame clones are kept and a portion is missing. This table holds 500,000 to 650,000 clones, 9.5% to 15% found once. Via the markers CD45RO/CCR7/CD25/CD127/CD95/CD27, stem cell-like memory, regulatory, central memory and naive CD4+ cells were sorted. CDR1 and CDR2 (germline): SNHLY, FYNNEI. The junction had 9 bases not matched to a gene; V was cut back by 2 bases and J by 4 bases. The CDR3 is made up of 16 amino acids. The sequence was collected from a man under 40 with type 1 diabetes. This rearrangement joins TRBV2 to TRBJ2-3; 7 bases are a match to TRBD2. Sequenced sample: naive CD4+ T cells from blood. The CDR3, as DNA: TGTGCCAGCAGTGAAACTAGCGCCCCGGCGGCAGATACGCAGTATTTT. Translating gives CASSETSAPAADTQYF.